This passage covers 20 T cell receptor beta chains from one sample sequenced in a study of OX40 agonist ivuxolimab in advanced cancers. The method was immunoSEQ multiplex PCR; TCRdb's version includes in-frame clones alone and lacks a portion of them. Of some 71,000 clones detected, more than 70% appear once; the ten largest clones hold about 7.4%. The material was CD4+ or CD8+ T cells sorted from blood, obtained in a trial of the OX40 agonist ivuxolimab. The source is an adult with an advanced solid tumor such as melanoma, head and neck, liver or kidney cancer.

The rearrangement joins TRBV7-6 to TRBJ1-5; 9 bases map to TRBD1. J lost 5 bases, V lost 5 bases, and 7 bases had no gene match. Per germline, CDR1 SGHVS and CDR2 FNYEAQ. The CDR3 has 15 amino acids. CDR3 nucleotides: TGTGCCAGCAGCATGTACAGGGGGCTGGATCAGCCCCAGCATTTT. It translates to CASSMYRGLDQPQHF.

The V gene is TRBV7-2, the J gene TRBJ2-7, with D perhaps TRBD1 or TRBD2 (5 bases each). V was clipped by 4 bases and J by 3 bases, with 19 bases between them. The germline CDR1 and CDR2 sequences are SGHTA and FQGNSA. The CDR3 loop spans 16 amino acids. Written as DNA, the CDR3 is TGTGCCAGCAGCTGGGGACCGGACCCCTTGTTCTACGAGCAGTACTTC. Translation gives CASSWGPDPLFYEQYF.

This clone was recorded a few times. The J gene is TRBJ1-2, the V gene TRBV18; no definite D call. The germline CDR1 and CDR2 sequences are KGHSH and LQKENI. The CDR3 totals 12 residues. The V end was cut by 8 bases, the J end by 7 bases, with 14 bases between. For the CDR3, the DNA is TGTGCCAGCGCACGGCCTCAAAGTGGCTACACCTTC. Encoded protein: CASARPQSGYTF.

This clone appeared once. V gene TRBV6-6 combines with J gene TRBJ2-1; TRBD2 aligns across 15 bases. J was trimmed by 7 bases and V by 7 bases; bases with no gene match: 8. Germline lookup yields CDR1 MNHNY and CDR2 SVGAGI (reference sequence). This CDR3 has 16 amino acids. The CDR3 DNA sequence: TGTGCCAGCACCCCCGGACTAGCGGGGGGGCGGAATGAGCAGTTCTTC. Its translation: CASTPGLAGGRNEQFF.

This chain uses TRBV19 with TRBJ1-5; unclear D gene. From germline, CDR1 is LNHDA and CDR2 SQIVND (reference sequence). Between the trimmed V and J ends, which lost 8 bases and 0 bases, there was a span of 5 bases. CDR3 length: 12 amino acids. The CDR3, as DNA: TGTGCCAGTGCATATAGCAATCAGCCCCAGCATTTT. This codes for CASAYSNQPQHF.

As DNA, the CDR3 is TGTGCCAGCGTACCGGGACTAGAATACGAGCAGTACTTC. It translates to CASVPGLEYEQYF. This chain uses TRBV2 with TRBJ2-7; 8 bases are a match to TRBD2. Germline V gives CDR1 SNHLY, CDR2 FYNNEI. The CDR3 contains 13 residues. The J segment lost 4 bases and the V segment lost 8 bases, leaving 7 bases of the junction unmatched.

The chain joins TRBV19 to TRBJ1-5, with D maybe TRBD1 (6 bases). CDR1 and CDR2 from the germline V gene are LNHDA and SQIVND (reference sequence). The V end lost 5 bases, the J end lost 3 bases, and 11 bases lay between the germline ends. The CDR3 contains 14 residues. The CDR3 is CASSGQLFNQPQHF. The CDR3, as DNA: TGTGCCAGTAGTGGACAGCTATTCAATCAGCCCCAGCATTTT.

This chain uses TRBV19 with TRBJ2-7; 9 bases align to TRBD1. Germline assignment: CDR1 LNHDA and CDR2 SQIVND (reference sequence). This CDR3 region has 14 residues. Trimming took 11 bases from V and 1 from J; bases not matched to a gene: 9. The CDR3 region is CASKPGQGSYEQYF. CDR3 sequence (DNA): TGTGCCTCCAAGCCGGGACAGGGTTCCTACGAGCAGTACTTC.

V usage is TRBV13 and J usage is TRBJ2-3; TRBD1 or TRBD2 may be the D gene (7 bases each). V dropped 1 base and J dropped 4 bases, with 9 bases sitting between them. Per the germline V gene, CDR1 is PRHDT and CDR2 is FYEKMQ (reference sequence). CDR3 length: 14 amino acids. For the CDR3, the DNA is TGTGCCAGCAGCTTAGCAGGGGGGGCAGATACGCAGTATTTT. This translates into CASSLAGGADTQYF.

The rearrangement joins TRBV7-6 to TRBJ2-3; no reliable D call. There are 12 residues in the CDR3. Germline CDR1 and CDR2: SGHVS and FNYEAQ. V was clipped by 3 bases and J by 2 bases, with 3 bases between them. The CDR3: CASSFYTDTQYF. The DNA for the CDR3 is TGTGCCAGCAGCTTCTACACAGATACGCAGTATTTT.

The CDR3 DNA follows: TGCGCCAGCAGCGGGATCTCCTATAATTCACCCCTCCACTTT. Encoded protein: CASSGISYNSPLHF. The V gene is TRBV5-1, the J gene TRBJ1-6; D ambiguous. The V and J ends lost 4 bases and 0 bases respectively, with 5 bases between them. CDR3 length equals 14 residues. Per the germline V gene, CDR1 is SGHRS and CDR2 is YFSETQ. Drawing the rest from reference TRBV5-1 and TRBJ1-6, the complete variable domain is KAGVTQTPRYLIKTRGQQVTLSCSPISGHRSVSWYQQTPGQGLQFLFEYFSETQRNKGNFPGRFSGRQFSNSRSEMNVSTLELGDSALYLCASSGISYNSPLHFGNGTRLTVT.

The chain carries TRBV10-3 and TRBJ2-7; D tentatively reads TRBD1 or TRBD2 (5 bases each). The CDR3 contains 16 residues. The V end was cut by 8 bases, the J end by 2 bases, with 22 bases between. Germline V lookup: CDR1 ENHRY, CDR2 SYGVKD. Here the CDR3 reads CAIGDVTRSGTYEQYF. The CDR3 bases are TGTGCCATCGGGGACGTTACACGTTCGGGAACCTACGAGCAGTACTTC.

The chain uses TRBV5-4 and TRBJ2-3, with TRBD2 matching 11 bases. The CDR3 has 15 amino acids. After removal of 4 bases from V and 6 bases from J, the junction contained 7 bases not matched to a gene. The V gene's germline CDR1 is SGHNT and CDR2 YYREEE (reference sequence). The CDR3 loop is CASSVTSGVWDTQYF. In nucleotides, the CDR3 is TGTGCCAGCAGCGTGACTAGCGGGGTTTGGGATACGCAGTATTTT.

The J gene is TRBJ2-5, the V gene TRBV2, with TRBD2 as a possible D gene (6 bases). Germline CDR1 and CDR2: SNHLY and FYNNEI. CDR3 length: 12 residues. The V end lost 1 base, the J end lost 9 bases, and 9 bases lay between the germline ends. DNA for the CDR3: TGTGCCAGCAGTGAAGGAATAGCGGCCCAGTACTTC. It specifies CASSEGIAAQYF.

This rearrangement joins TRBV7-3 to TRBJ2-7; D not certain. CDR3 length equals 13 residues. Trimming left V 4 bases short and J 3 bases short, with 10 bases between. Per the germline V gene, CDR1 is SGHTA and CDR2 is FQGTGA. The CDR3 spells CASSYGPDYEQYF. The CDR3 bases are TGTGCCAGCAGCTACGGACCCGACTACGAGCAGTACTTC. Filled out from reference TRBV7-3 and TRBJ2-7, the complete variable domain reads GAGVSQTPSNKVTEKGKYVELRCDPISGHTALYWYRQSLGQGPEFLIYFQGTGAADDSGLPNDRFFAVRPEGSVSTLKIQRTERGDSAVYLCASSYGPDYEQYFGPGTRLTVT.

The V call is TRBV19, the J call TRBJ2-7; 7 bases agree with TRBD1. The CDR3 covers 11 residues. Per germline, CDR1 LNHDA and CDR2 SQIVND (reference sequence). V trimming: 8 bases; J trimming: 6 bases; junction bases outside the gene matches: 4. DNA for the CDR3: TGTGCCAGTTCAGGGGGTCTCGAGCAGTACTTC. Amino acid sequence: CASSGGLEQYF. Full variable domain (remainder filled in from reference TRBV19 and TRBJ2-7): DGGITQSPKYLFRKEGQNVTLSCEQNLNHDAMYWYRQDPGQGLRLIYYSQIVNDFQKGDIAEGYSVSREKKESFPLTVTSAQKNPTAFYLCASSGGLEQYFGPGTRLTVT.

This sequence joins TRBV6-1 and TRBJ2-4, with TRBD2 as a possible D gene (5 bases). Per the germline V gene, CDR1 is MNHNS and CDR2 is SASEGT. Deletions cut 7 bases from V and 0 bases from J, with 10 bases between. The CDR3 sequence is 14 residues long. Here the CDR3 reads CASMVGLAKNIQYF. CDR3 nucleotides: TGTGCCAGCATGGTAGGACTAGCCAAAAACATTCAGTACTTC.

The chain links TRBV21-1 to TRBJ1-2. TRBV21-1 is assigned pseudogene status. The CDR3 has 13 amino acids. For the CDR3, the DNA is TGTGCCAGCAGCCCGATGGGGGAATATGGCTACACCTTC. Translation gives CASSPMGEYGYTF.

This chain joins TRBV5-6 and TRBJ1-1, with 12 bases lining up with TRBD1. Germline V gene lookup returns CDR1 SGHDT and CDR2 YYEEEE. Trimming at V came to 3 bases and at J to 5 bases, leaving 8 bases not matched to a gene. The CDR3 covers 16 residues. This chain's CDR3 is CASSSPGQGADTEAFF. In nucleotides, the CDR3 is TGTGCCAGCAGCTCCCCGGGACAGGGGGCTGATACTGAAGCTTTCTTT.

This CDR3 is CAIRRQGDADTQYF. Here the CDR3 DNA reads TGTGCCATCAGGAGACAGGGGGACGCAGATACGCAGTATTTT. V gene TRBV10-3 combines with J gene TRBJ2-3; 9 bases map to TRBD1. The V gene end was trimmed by 6 bases and the J gene end by 4 bases; junction bases not matched to a gene: 5. The CDR3 loop spans 14 amino acids. Germline V gene sequence: CDR1 ENHRY, CDR2 SYGVKD.